These 25 T cell receptor beta chains share one sample of origin, sequenced in a study of shared clonotypes between healthy human individuals. The repertoire was sequenced with immunoSEQ multiplex PCR; TCRdb's copy has only in-frame clones and lacks some. The data show about 2,500,000 clones, approximately 90% seen once. The sample was naive CD4+ T cells sorted from blood. Subset: CD45RA+ positively selected. All receptors come from a man between 18 and 35 years old in good health.

The chain couples TRBV6-1 to TRBJ1-1, with TRBD1 as a possible D gene (5 bases). Germline V gene sequence: CDR1 MNHNS, CDR2 SASEGT. The V and J ends lost 5 bases and 5 bases respectively, with 15 bases between them. CDR3 length equals 14 residues. CDR3 DNA sequence: TGTGCCAGCAGTCCGGGACTCCTAGGAACTGAAGCTTTCTTT. It encodes CASSPGLLGTEAFF.

The V gene is TRBV11-2, the J gene TRBJ1-1; D possibly corresponds to TRBD1 (5 bases). Trimming stripped 5 bases from V and 5 bases from J, with 15 bases between. The length of the CDR3 is 14 residues. Germline V CDR1 and CDR2: SGHAT, FQNNGV. This chain's CDR3 is CASSAGGWMTEAFF. The DNA for the CDR3 is TGTGCCAGCAGCGCGGGGGGGTGGATGACTGAAGCTTTCTTT.

With respect to this clone: The sample holds other DNA sequences that translate to the same CDR3. The chain is built from TRBV10-3 and TRBJ2-3; D may be TRBD2 (6 bases). Germline-derived CDR1 and CDR2 are ENHRY and SYGVKD. Trimming cost V 3 bases and J 3 bases, with 7 bases left between them. The CDR3 spans 13 residues. CDR3 residues: CAISDGGTDTQYF. DNA of the CDR3: TGTGCCATCAGTGATGGGGGGACAGATACGCAGTATTTT.

This clone appeared a few times. The chain couples TRBV2 to TRBJ1-1; D is uncertain. Between the trimmed V and J ends, which lost 8 bases and 1 base, there was a span of 11 bases. This CDR3 comprises 13 residues. Germline CDR1 is SNHLY and CDR2 is FYNNEI. The CDR3 spells CASQVFSNTEAFF. CDR3 coding DNA: TGTGCCAGCCAAGTTTTCTCGAACACTGAAGCTTTCTTT.

The rearrangement links TRBV19 to TRBJ2-7; 7 positions match TRBD1. CDR1 is LNHDA, CDR2 SQIVND, per germline (reference sequence). The CDR3 contains 16 residues. V gave up 5 bases and J gave up 2 bases; unmatched junction bases: 12. CDR3 sequence: CASSSNGRGSTYEQYF. The CDR3 region has the DNA TGTGCCAGTAGTTCGAACGGCAGGGGGTCGACCTACGAGCAGTACTTC.

Worth noting for this clone: One junction end does not reproduce the germline sequence, and a read error may be involved. In DNA, the CDR3 is TGTGCCAGCAGTCCAGCGGGGACAGCTAATAAGGGGAGTGATTTT. Its translation is CASSPAGTANKGSDF. The V and J genes are TRBV28 and TRBJ1-3; 7 bases line up with TRBD1. This CDR3 region has 15 residues. Germline assignment: CDR1 MDHEN and CDR2 SYDVKM.

Here the CDR3 DNA reads TGTGCCAGCAGAGGACTAGCCGAGACCCAGTACTTC. Translation gives CASRGLAETQYF. The rearrangement links TRBV5-4 to TRBJ2-5; 8 nucleotides agree with TRBD2. The V gene's germline CDR1 is SGHNT and CDR2 YYREEE (reference sequence). There are 12 residues in the CDR3. V shed 5 bases and J 5 bases; nucleotides not matched to a gene: 2.

This chain joins TRBV5-1 and TRBJ2-7; 7 bases match TRBD1. CDR1 and CDR2 from the germline V gene are SGHRS and YFSETQ. V shed 3 bases, J shed 1 base, and the junction held 7 bases outside the gene matches. The CDR3 runs 15 residues. The CDR3 sequence is CASSSSTGTSYEQYF. CDR3 sequence (DNA): TGCGCCAGCAGCTCCTCGACAGGGACGTCCTACGAGCAGTACTTC.

The chain recombines TRBV5-5 with TRBJ2-1; D is perhaps TRBD2 (6 bases). This CDR3 comprises 15 residues. Trimming shortened V by 0 bases and J by 1 base, and 8 bases separated the two germline ends. CDR1 is SGHKS and CDR2 is YYEKEE in the germline V gene (reference sequence). CDR3 protein: CASSLDAGSYNEQFF. The DNA for the CDR3 is TGTGCCAGCAGCTTGGACGCGGGGTCCTACAATGAGCAGTTCTTC. Full variable domain (missing parts from reference TRBV5-5 and TRBJ2-1): DAGVTQSPTHLIKTRGQQVTLRCSPISGHKSVSWYQQVLGQGPQFIFQYYEKEERGRGNFPDRFSARQFPNYSSELNVNALLLGDSALYLCASSLDAGSYNEQFFGPGTRLTVL.

The V gene is TRBV5-8, the J gene TRBJ1-2; 7 positions agree with TRBD1. With 4 bases clipped from V and 8 bases from J, the junction kept 11 bases outside the gene matches. CDR3 size: 14 residues. CDR1 and CDR2 from the germline V gene are SGHTS and YDEGEE. Written as DNA, the CDR3 is TGTGCCAGCAGCCCAAACCGGGACAGTGGGGGCTACACCTTC. This codes for CASSPNRDSGGYTF.

V gene TRBV2 combines with J gene TRBJ2-3, with 7 bases fitting TRBD2. V trimming: 5 bases; J trimming: 9 bases; junction bases outside the gene matches: 14. Germline lookup yields CDR1 SNHLY and CDR2 FYNNEI. The CDR3 runs 15 residues. The CDR3 here is CASSSSGLVVGTQYF. DNA of the CDR3: TGTGCCAGCAGTTCTAGCGGTCTTGTAGTCGGGACGCAGTATTTT.

CDR3: CASSQGQGEKLFF. Here the CDR3 DNA reads TGTGCCAGCAGCCAAGGACAGGGCGAAAAACTGTTTTTT. The chain combines TRBV14 with TRBJ1-4; 7 bases match TRBD1. The length of the CDR3 is 13 residues. Germline CDR1 reads SGHDN; CDR2 reads FVKESK. With 1 base clipped from V and 8 bases from J, the junction kept 1 base outside the gene matches. Together with reference TRBV14 and TRBJ1-4, the CDR3 gives the full variable domain: EAGVTQFPSHSVIEKGQTVTLRCDPISGHDNLYWYRRVMGKEIKFLLHFVKESKQDESGMPNNRFLAERTGGTYSTLKVQPAELEDSGVYFCASSQGQGEKLFFGSGTQLSVL.

The chain is built from TRBV15 and TRBJ2-7; 9 nucleotides line up with TRBD1. The length of the CDR3 is 14 residues. Trimming cost V 0 bases and J 6 bases; bases outside gene matches: 3. The germline gives CDR1 LNHNV, CDR2 YYDKDF (reference sequence). The CDR3 protein is CATSREQGALEQYF. CDR3 coding DNA: TGTGCCACCAGCAGAGAACAGGGGGCCCTCGAGCAGTACTTC.

CDR3 in DNA: TGTGCCAGCAGTGAAGACAGGGCCACCGGGGAGCTGTTTTTT. This sequence encodes CASSEDRATGELFF. V gene TRBV2 combines with J gene TRBJ2-2, with D possibly matching TRBD1 (6 bases). Germline values: CDR1 SNHLY, CDR2 FYNNEI. V dropped 1 base and J dropped 4 bases, with 7 bases sitting between them. The CDR3 is made up of 14 amino acids.

The rearrangement joins TRBV18 to TRBJ2-2; D uncertain. CDR3 length equals 16 residues. Germline CDR1 KGHSH, CDR2 LQKENI. V lost 3 bases, J lost 0 bases, and 11 bases lay in between. CDR3 sequence (DNA): TGTGCCAGCTCACCCCTTGGTGGAGCGAACACCGGGGAGCTGTTTTTT. Translating gives CASSPLGGANTGELFF.

This sequence joins TRBV27 and TRBJ2-7; D is unclear. V was clipped by 1 base and J by 0 bases, with 10 bases between them. Per germline, CDR1 MNHEY and CDR2 SMNVEV (reference sequence). The CDR3 runs 15 residues. This CDR3 is CASSLFSGGSYEQYF. The CDR3 nucleotides read TGTGCCAGCAGTTTATTTTCCGGTGGCTCCTACGAGCAGTACTTC.

The V and J genes are TRBV11-2 and TRBJ2-1; TRBD2 matches 7 bases. Germline V gene data show CDR1 as SGHAT and CDR2 as FQNNGV. J gave up 4 bases and V 5 bases, and 2 bases lay outside the gene matches. The CDR3 totals 13 residues. This CDR3 reads CASSKREYNEQFF. The CDR3 nucleotides read TGTGCCAGCAGCAAGCGGGAATACAATGAGCAGTTCTTC.

This chain links TRBV6-1 with TRBJ1-4; possible D gene TRBD1, 6 bases. This CDR3 contains 15 residues. Germline lookup yields CDR1 MNHNS and CDR2 SASEGT. V gave up 5 bases and J gave up 0 bases, with 10 bases separating them. The chain's CDR3 is CASSSGGATNEKLFF. The CDR3 DNA reads TGTGCCAGCAGTTCCGGGGGCGCAACTAATGAAAAACTGTTTTTT.

CDR3 in DNA: TGTGCCAGCTCACCACCTGGACTCTTTAACTATGGCTACACCTTC. It specifies CASSPPGLFNYGYTF. The chain employs TRBV18 and TRBJ1-2; D is unclear. This CDR3 contains 15 residues. V dropped 0 bases and J dropped 1 base, with 9 bases sitting between them. Germline V gene sequence: CDR1 KGHSH, CDR2 LQKENI.

This rearrangement joins TRBV7-8 to TRBJ1-4; no clear D. CDR3 length: 16 residues. The V end lost 0 bases, the J end lost 8 bases, and 16 bases lay between the germline ends. The V gene's germline CDR1 is SGHVS and CDR2 FQNEAQ. The CDR3 DNA reads TGTGCCAGCAGCTTAGCGGTTTACACGCTAGAGGAAAAACTGTTTTTT. Translation: CASSLAVYTLEEKLFF.

CDR3 sequence: CATSRSDRGQETQYF. CDR3 nucleotides: TGTGCCACCAGCAGATCTGACAGGGGCCAAGAGACCCAGTACTTC. The chain carries TRBV15 and TRBJ2-5; 8 nucleotides line up with TRBD1. The CDR3 loop spans 15 amino acids. The V gene end was trimmed by 2 bases and the J gene end by 1 base; junction bases not matched to a gene: 3. Germline CDR1 and CDR2: LNHNV and YYDKDF (reference sequence). The full variable domain, in which reference TRBV15 and TRBJ2-5 provide the parts outside the CDR3, is DAMVIQNPRYQVTQFGKPVTLSCSQTLNHNVMYWYQQKSSQAPKLLFHYYDKDFNNEADTPDNFQSRRPNTSFCFLDIRSPGLGDTAMYLCATSRSDRGQETQYFGPGTRLLVL.

The gene calls are TRBV29-1 and TRBJ2-3; D is unresolved. CDR1 SQVTM and CDR2 ANQGSEA come from the germline V gene. The CDR3 sequence is 13 residues long. V gave up 7 bases and J gave up 0 bases, with 11 bases separating them. CDR3 amino acids: CSGDGASTDTQYF. Written as DNA, the CDR3 is TGCAGCGGTGACGGAGCTAGCACAGATACGCAGTATTTT.

A word on this clone: The identical CDR3 is also encoded by other nucleotide sequences in the sample. The chain combines TRBV18 with TRBJ2-2; D uncertain. The CDR3 loop spans 13 amino acids. Trimming left V 1 base short and J 4 bases short, with 4 bases between. Germline loops: CDR1 KGHSH, CDR2 LQKENI. CDR3 in amino acids: CASSPLVTGELFF. Here the CDR3 DNA reads TGTGCCAGCTCACCACTCGTCACCGGGGAGCTGTTTTTT.

The rearrangement joins TRBV2 to TRBJ2-7; 9 positions match TRBD1. The CDR3 extends over 13 amino acids. Losses at the gene ends were 11 bases for V and 2 bases for J; bases not matched to a gene: 7. The germline gives CDR1 SNHLY, CDR2 FYNNEI. CDR3 sequence reads: CAGLGQGTYEQYF. DNA for the CDR3: TGTGCCGGCCTGGGACAGGGAACCTACGAGCAGTACTTC.

A note on this clone: Additional DNA sequences in this sample encode the identical CDR3. The rearrangement links TRBV6-5 to TRBJ2-2; D ambiguous. V was trimmed by 0 bases and J by 1 base, leaving 3 bases between them. CDR1 and CDR2 (germline): MNHEY, SVGAGI. CDR3 size: 14 residues. The CDR3 coding sequence is TGTGCCAGCAGTTACTCTTTGAACACCGGGGAGCTGTTTTTT. Translated: CASSYSLNTGELFF.